This TCR beta chain was captured in a study of T cell responses to AZD1222 COVID-19 vaccine. As to this clone: Its target is not known.

The germline CDR1 and CDR2 sequences are SGHRS and YFSETQ. CDR3 length: 14 amino acids. Trimming left V 2 bases short and J 5 bases short, with 13 bases between. Regarding the study as a whole: Receipt of two AZD1222 doses was followed by a rise in Spike-specific TCR breadth and depth. Repertoire sampling occurred only after the peak T cell response. White British donors predominated, females outnumbered males, and clonal diversity was possibly underestimated. Regions 160-218 and 743-854 dominated among vaccine-associated CD4 TCRs spanning spike.

TCRdb keeps only in-frame clones here, not all; method: immunoSEQ multiplex PCR. The table lists over 130,000 clones. The specimen sequenced was peripheral blood. This TCR derives from an adult in good health. This chain uses TRBV5-1 with TRBJ1-1; D is undetermined. The CDR3 region is CASSFRMRKTEAFF. The DNA for the CDR3 is TGCGCCAGCAGCTTCCGGATGCGAAAAACTGAAGCTTTCTTT.